This TCR beta chain comes out of a study of T cell changes during pregnancy in multiple sclerosis. This clone was seen a few times. Germline assignment: CDR1 SEHNR and CDR2 FQNEAQ (reference sequence). The ends were cut back, 8 bases at V and 2 bases at J, with 12 bases in the middle. The CDR3 is made up of 13 amino acids. Clones were read by immunoSEQ multiplex PCR, and TCRdb kept only the in-frame ones, dropping some. The sample contains around 51,000 clones, 93% of which appear only once. The material was peripheral blood, obtained in the second trimester of pregnancy. The receptor comes from a female donor with multiple sclerosis, enrolled in a pregnancy study. The chain couples TRBV7-9 to TRBJ1-2; the D is unclear. This chain's CDR3 is CASRSGKNYGYTF. Written as DNA, the CDR3 is TGTGCCAGCCGATCGGGAAAGAACTATGGCTACACCTTC.